The clone carrying this TCR beta chain came up many times. Its antigen is not known. This entry belongs to a study of T cells in Graves' hyperthyroidism and ophthalmopathy. Overall study context: Blood was drawn when the patient was first diagnosed and still untreated. Regarding the study as a whole: Within blood appeared most thyroid clonotypes that had expanded above 0.001.

V lost 5 bases and J lost 5; bases outside the gene matches: 5. This CDR3 spans 16 amino acids. Germline CDR1 SGHAT, CDR2 FQDESV (reference sequence). RNA transcripts yielded amplified TCR beta CDR3 regions. TCR CDR3 regions were first amplified by RT-PCR with HTBI primers. A single record per CDR3 protein comes from TCRdb applying MiXCR to the multiplex PCR reads. The data show about 350,000 distinct CDR3 sequences, about 15% seen once. Any patient presenting with uncontrolled infection, other autoimmune disease, pregnancy or lactation was left out. The study based diagnoses on clinical symptoms, serum thyroxine and TRAb, thyroid ultrasound and orbital computed tomography.

The receptor was isolated from a woman aged 25 to 39 with Graves' hyperthyroidism. The gene calls are TRBV11-1 and TRBJ2-2, with 13 bases that match TRBD2. The source material was blood. In DNA, the CDR3 is TGTGCCAGCAGCGCCCGACTAGCGGGAGGAACCGGGGAGCTGTTTTTT. Translated: CASSARLAGGTGELFF.